This TCR beta chain was obtained from a study of blood T cell repertoires in COVID-19 (dated by TCRdb to between 2020 and 2021). Background on the whole study: Samples covering the acute and convalescent phases of COVID-19 were provided by collaborators in the United States, Italy and Spain. The material from the prospective study consisted of cDNA or gDNA derived from T cells, B-cell-depleted T cells, or PBMCs. Subjects who had been exposed to COVID-19, were actively infected with it, or had recovered from it provided the deeply sampled blood TCRbeta repertoires that made up the dataset. The repertoires were released in a freely available public database meant as a resource for research on the immune response to SARS-CoV-2. Samples came from the ongoing ImmuneRACE study (first 160 participants) plus 1,254 subjects from 6 global collaborators. The sample metadata nearly always contained a de-identified subject ID, COVID-19 status, age in years and sex. Where available, HLA class I and class II types were taken from metadata supplied by the sample provider and were not determined by assay-based typing. Here is what the overall study found, with its caveats: The quantity of clinical and demographic metadata differed by source and by participant and was supplied without curation.

The germline V end is reduced by 4 bases and the J end by 9 bases; junction bases left unmatched: 12. The germline V gene (reference sequence) gives CDR1 as MNHNY and CDR2 as SVGAGI. The CDR3 measures 15 amino acids from cysteine to phenylalanine. The CDR3 DNA has 45 bases and is translated from base 1. TCRbeta CDR3 regions were amplified from genomic DNA by means of the immunoSEQ Assay, a bias-controlled multiplex PCR. The published analysis was carried out like this. The number of nucleated cells in each sample was estimated by amplification of reference gene primers within the assay. Sequence reads were collapsed and filtered to measure the absolute abundance of every unique TCRbeta CDR3 rearrangement. For each sample, productive Simpson clonality was calculated as the square root of Simpson's diversity index over productive rearrangements. In TCRdb, the immuneACCESS table is reduced to in-frame sequences with V and J assigned. These tables do not hold every clone; where another copy was compared, an unresolved V gene accounts for under half, and the others remain unexplained. From that table come the V and J calls and clone size; the DNA was used to work out D and trimming. Across this sample there are under 250,000 clones, with about 90% seen only once. Of the sample, 0.65% to 0.85% is held by the ten largest clones.

With regard to this clone: No antigen is known for it. Within one base of it there is no much larger clone, and no base qualities were kept.

One collaborating source in Seattle enrolled patients during active infection and followed them longitudinally through the course of disease. Collaborating institutions collected whole blood in K2EDTA tubes following their own protocols. For TCRbeta analysis, collaborator samples were shipped as frozen whole blood, as isolated PBMCs, or as DNA extracted from either sample type. Sequencing was performed on peripheral blood. The clonotype originates from a man aged 60-69 years with COVID-19, enrolled during active disease. This receptor chain uses TRBV6-6 and TRBJ1-5, with 7 central nucleotides matching TRBD1. The CDR3 has the sequence CASSSTDRHRGPQHF. The DNA sequence is as follows: TGTGCCAGCAGTTCCACGGACAGGCACAGGGGGCCCCAGCATTTT.